These 27 T cell receptor beta chains were sequenced from one sample in a study of OX40 agonist ivuxolimab in advanced cancers. Sequencing used immunoSEQ multiplex PCR; TCRdb keeps in-frame clones, though not all of them. The table records over 9,000 clones, 66% of them present only once. The input for sequencing was CD4+ or CD8+ T cells sorted from blood, taken in a trial of the OX40 agonist ivuxolimab. Source of these receptors: an adult with an advanced solid tumor such as melanoma, head and neck, liver or kidney cancer.

The rearrangement uses TRBV5-3 and TRBJ1-2; TRBD1 matches 8 bases. TRBV5-3 is flagged as an ORF with uncertain function. With 4 bases clipped from V and 5 bases from J, the junction kept 10 bases outside the gene matches. The CDR3 totals 15 residues. CDR3 bases: TGTGCCAGAAGCGCACCCGCAGGGGGCGCTTATGGCTACACCTTC. This codes for CARSAPAGGAYGYTF.

This chain connects TRBV4-3 to TRBJ2-7; D is ambiguous. Germline loops: CDR1 LGHNA, CDR2 YSLEER. V was clipped by 0 bases and J by 2 bases, with 11 bases between them. The CDR3 is made up of 15 amino acids. The CDR3 DNA is TGCGCCAGCAGCCAAGAACGCCTAGGAGCCTACGAGCAGTACTTC. It codes for CASSQERLGAYEQYF.

This clone is medium-sized in the sample. The chain links TRBV19 to TRBJ1-5, with D hard to call. CDR3 length equals 15 residues. The V end was cut by 2 bases, the J end by 1 base, with 9 bases between. CDR1 and CDR2 from the germline V gene are LNHDA and SQIVND (reference sequence). The CDR3 spells CASSIYFDSNQPQHF. CDR3 bases: TGTGCCAGTAGTATATATTTCGACAGCAATCAGCCCCAGCATTTT.

This clone has just a few counts. This chain connects TRBV5-8 to TRBJ1-3; the D gene is possibly TRBD1 (5 bases). Germline values: CDR1 SGHTS, CDR2 YDEGEE. This CDR3 is built from 15 residues. V shed 10 bases and J shed 2 bases, with 19 bases lying between them. CDR3 amino acids: CAAGLGRGPGNTIYF. The CDR3 coding sequence is TGTGCCGCCGGGTTAGGCCGGGGACCTGGAAACACCATATATTTT.

The chain links TRBV6-5 to TRBJ2-1; possible D gene TRBD1, 6 bases. Germline-derived CDR1 and CDR2 are MNHEY and SVGAGI. The CDR3 covers 13 residues. V was shortened by 1 base and J by 8 bases, with 9 bases between the two germline ends. In DNA form, the CDR3 reads TGTGCCAGCAGTTACTGGAAGGGGGATGAGCAGTTCTTC. Residues: CASSYWKGDEQFF.

Here the CDR3 reads CASSLTTGLEGDTQYF. The CDR3 nucleotides are TGTGCCAGCAGCTTAACGACCGGACTAGAGGGAGATACGCAGTATTTT. The V gene is TRBV7-3, the J gene TRBJ2-3; 7 bases line up with TRBD2. CDR1 SGHTA and CDR2 FQGTGA come from the germline V gene. The CDR3 length is 16 residues. V lost 0 bases to trimming and J lost 5 bases; unmatched junction nucleotides: 8. Looking up the rest from reference TRBV7-3 and TRBJ2-3 gives the full variable domain: GAGVSQTPSNKVTEKGKYVELRCDPISGHTALYWYRQSLGQGPEFLIYFQGTGAADDSGLPNDRFFAVRPEGSVSTLKIQRTERGDSAVYLCASSLTTGLEGDTQYFGPGTRLTVL.

CDR3 sequence (DNA): TGTGCCAGCAGCTTTGTGGGCTACGAGCAGTACTTC. Protein sequence: CASSFVGYEQYF. The V and J genes are TRBV7-2 and TRBJ2-7, with D uncertain. Germline V gives CDR1 SGHTA, CDR2 FQGNSA. Trimming removed 3 bases at V and 3 bases at J, with 6 bases between. This CDR3 has 12 amino acids.

V is TRBV4-2 and J is TRBJ1-5; TRBD1 might be the D (5 bases). The CDR3 has 15 amino acids. The germline V gene encodes CDR1 LGHNA and CDR2 YNFKEQ. V lost 0 bases and J 6 bases, leaving 12 bases between the germline ends. CDR3 loop: CASSQEQAGTQPQHF. The CDR3 DNA reads TGTGCCAGCAGCCAAGAACAGGCGGGGACTCAGCCCCAGCATTTT.

This clone was seen more than once but under ten times. The J gene is TRBJ1-1, the V gene TRBV28; TRBD1 agrees at 8 bases. The V gene end was trimmed by 5 bases and the J gene end by 5 bases; junction bases not matched to a gene: 10. The CDR3 is 15 amino acids. The germline CDR1 and CDR2 sequences are MDHEN and SYDVKM. The DNA of the CDR3 is TGTGCCAGCAGTATCCCCGTCACAGGGGGAACTGAAGCTTTCTTT. As protein: CASSIPVTGGTEAFF.

This clone is labeled large. This sequence joins TRBV19 and TRBJ2-7; 7 nucleotides agree with TRBD1. Germline V gives CDR1 LNHDA, CDR2 SQIVND (reference sequence). This CDR3 is built from 12 residues. After removal of 7 bases from V and 6 bases from J, the junction contained 6 bases not matched to a gene. The chain's CDR3 is CASKTGVSEQYF. In DNA, the CDR3 is TGTGCCAGTAAAACAGGGGTAAGCGAGCAGTACTTC.

The V gene is TRBV27, the J gene TRBJ2-5; 12 bases align to TRBD1. The germline V gene has CDR1 MNHEY and CDR2 SMNVEV (reference sequence). The junction had 8 bases not matched to a gene; V was cut back by 2 bases and J by 4 bases. This CDR3 contains 17 residues. CDR3 region: CASSLNGGTGGGETQYF. CDR3 DNA sequence: TGTGCCAGCAGTTTAAATGGGGGGACAGGGGGCGGAGAGACCCAGTACTTC.

The gene calls are TRBV15 and TRBJ1-5; D is unresolved. V gave up 4 bases and J gave up 2 bases, with 12 bases separating them. The CDR3 has 15 amino acids. In germline, CDR1 is LNHNV, CDR2 YYDKDF (reference sequence). CDR3 DNA: TGTGCCACCAGCAAAGGGAAGGGAGGCAATCAGCCCCAGCATTTT. This encodes CATSKGKGGNQPQHF.

The chain couples TRBV14 to TRBJ1-1, with a possible D match to TRBD1 (5 bases). This CDR3 contains 16 residues. Germline V CDR1 and CDR2: SGHDN, FVKESK. Trimming took 4 bases from V and 0 from J, leaving 15 bases between them. The CDR3 DNA follows: TGTGCCAGCAGCCCCTGGGACGGACTGATGAACACTGAAGCTTTCTTT. It codes for CASSPWDGLMNTEAFF.

The V and J genes are TRBV9 and TRBJ2-5, with D possibly TRBD2 on 6 matching bases. Trimming took 4 bases from V and 5 from J, leaving 18 bases between them. The CDR3 loop spans 15 amino acids. The V gene's germline CDR1 is SGDLS and CDR2 YYNGEE. The CDR3 DNA follows: TGTGCCAGCAGCCCTCGTAGGGAGGTGGACGAGACCCAGTACTTC. Amino acids: CASSPRREVDETQYF.

V usage is TRBV28 and J usage is TRBJ2-6; D is undetermined. CDR3 length: 18 residues. V lost 4 bases to trimming and J lost 2 bases, with 18 bases between them. Germline loops: CDR1 MDHEN, CDR2 SYDVKM. Here the CDR3 DNA reads TGTGCCAGCAGTTCCCAGAGTTATATAGGGACTGGGGCCAACGTCCTGACTTTC. Translated, it gives CASSSQSYIGTGANVLTF. The full variable domain, with the rest looked up from reference TRBV28 and TRBJ2-6, is DVKVTQSSRYLVKRTGEKVFLECVQDMDHENMFWYRQDPGLGLRLIYFSYDVKMKEKGDIPEGYSVSREKKERFSLILESASTNQTSMYLCASSSQSYIGTGANVLTFGAGSRLTVL.

The J gene is TRBJ2-2, the V gene TRBV6-4; D uncertain. In germline, CDR1 is MRHNA, CDR2 SNTAGT. CDR3 length: 13 amino acids. Trimming took 3 bases from V and 2 from J, leaving 4 bases between them. CDR3 protein: CASSEDNTGELFF. CDR3 bases: TGTGCCAGCAGTGAGGACAACACCGGGGAGCTGTTTTTT.

The rearrangement uses TRBV25-1 and TRBJ2-2; D might be TRBD2 (6 bases). The V gene lost 6 bases and the J gene lost 6 bases, with 8 bases spanning the gap. The CDR3 runs to 12 residues. In germline, CDR1 is MGHDK, CDR2 SYGVNS. The CDR3 nucleotides are TGTGCCAGCAGCCCGGGGGCCGGGGAGCTGTTTTTT. Protein: CASSPGAGELFF.

The chain has TRBV30 and TRBJ1-1; D is possibly TRBD1 (5 bases). The V end lost 0 bases, the J end lost 3 bases, and 11 bases lay between the germline ends. Germline loops: CDR1 GTSNPN, CDR2 SVGIG (reference sequence). This CDR3 comprises 14 residues. Written as DNA, the CDR3 is TGTGCCTGGAGTGTATTGGGGGGGGACACTGAAGCTTTCTTT. Translation gives CAWSVLGGDTEAFF.

This chain's CDR3 is CASGDSGNTIYF. DNA of the CDR3: TGTGCCAGTGGGGACTCCGGAAACACCATATATTTT. The V and J genes are TRBV9 and TRBJ1-3; maybe TRBD1 (5 bases). This CDR3 has 12 residues. Trimming cost V 8 bases and J 4 bases, with 10 bases left between them. Looked up from germline, CDR1 is SGDLS and CDR2 is YYNGEE.

This chain uses TRBV9 with TRBJ2-1; TRBD2 is a possible D gene (6 bases). Per the germline V gene, CDR1 is SGDLS and CDR2 is YYNGEE. The CDR3 has 15 amino acids. Trimming pared 4 bases from V and 7 bases from J, leaving 18 bases between. The CDR3 sequence is CASSPRDSPSNEQFF. CDR3 DNA: TGTGCCAGCAGCCCCCGGGACTCCCCTTCTAATGAGCAGTTCTTC.

The CDR3 DNA reads as TGTGCCAGCAGTGACGCGGGAGGGGGAACAGATACGCAGTATTTT. The encoded protein is CASSDAGGGTDTQYF. This sequence joins TRBV6-4 and TRBJ2-3, with TRBD2 matching 9 bases. Germline-derived CDR1 and CDR2 are MRHNA and SNTAGT. Losses at the gene ends were 2 bases for V and 3 bases for J; bases not matched to a gene: 3. The length of the CDR3 is 15 residues.

This clone was observed a handful of times. The J gene is TRBJ2-7, the V gene TRBV29-1; 9 bases match TRBD1. The CDR3 contains 14 residues. Germline V CDR1 and CDR2: SQVTM, ANQGSEA. CDR3 DNA sequence: TGCAGGTACCCGCGCCGGGACAGGGTCAACGAGCAGTACTTC. This translates into CRYPRRDRVNEQYF.

V and J are TRBV4-2 and TRBJ2-7; D might be TRBD1 (6 bases). The CDR3 extends over 16 amino acids. Germline V gene lookup returns CDR1 LGHNA and CDR2 YNFKEQ. Trimming shortened V by 4 bases and J by 0 bases, and 16 bases separated the two germline ends. The CDR3 DNA reads TGTGCCAGCAGCCCGGCCGGACAGCGCAGCTCCTACGAGCAGTACTTC. Amino acid sequence: CASSPAGQRSSYEQYF.

The J gene is TRBJ2-7, the V gene TRBV7-2; TRBD1 aligns across 8 bases. This CDR3 spans 14 amino acids. The V gene end was trimmed by 4 bases and the J gene end by 0 bases; junction bases not matched to a gene: 2. CDR1 and CDR2 from the germline V gene are SGHTA and FQGNSA. The CDR3 coding sequence is TGTGCCAGCAGCTCAGGGGGCAGCTCCTACGAGCAGTACTTC. This gives the protein CASSSGGSSYEQYF.

V and J are TRBV28 and TRBJ1-5; the D is unclear. Germline V gives CDR1 MDHEN, CDR2 SYDVKM. With 5 bases removed from V and 6 bases from J, the gap between germline ends came to 20 bases. The CDR3 spans 16 residues. CDR3 sequence: CASSPESGPTSQPQHF. As DNA, the CDR3 is TGTGCCAGCAGTCCCGAGTCGGGCCCGACGAGTCAGCCCCAGCATTTT.

The chain employs TRBV28 and TRBJ2-1, with 7 bases fitting TRBD2. The CDR3 consists of 13 residues. The germline gives CDR1 MDHEN, CDR2 SYDVKM. After removal of 3 bases from V and 8 bases from J, the junction contained 4 bases not matched to a gene. The CDR3 sequence: CASSFSLADEQFF. CDR3 coding DNA: TGTGCCAGCAGTTTTAGTCTAGCGGATGAGCAGTTCTTC. Using reference TRBV28 and TRBJ2-1 for the parts outside the CDR3, the full variable domain is DVKVTQSSRYLVKRTGEKVFLECVQDMDHENMFWYRQDPGLGLRLIYFSYDVKMKEKGDIPEGYSVSREKKERFSLILESASTNQTSMYLCASSFSLADEQFFGPGTRLTVL.

The rearrangement joins TRBV6-5 to TRBJ1-5; no reliable D call. CDR1 and CDR2 from the germline V gene are MNHEY and SVGAGI. The CDR3 runs 13 residues. V gave up 6 bases and J gave up 0 bases, with 6 bases separating them. The CDR3 bases are TGTGCCAGCAGACAGAATAGCAATCAGCCCCAGCATTTT. Translated, it gives CASRQNSNQPQHF.